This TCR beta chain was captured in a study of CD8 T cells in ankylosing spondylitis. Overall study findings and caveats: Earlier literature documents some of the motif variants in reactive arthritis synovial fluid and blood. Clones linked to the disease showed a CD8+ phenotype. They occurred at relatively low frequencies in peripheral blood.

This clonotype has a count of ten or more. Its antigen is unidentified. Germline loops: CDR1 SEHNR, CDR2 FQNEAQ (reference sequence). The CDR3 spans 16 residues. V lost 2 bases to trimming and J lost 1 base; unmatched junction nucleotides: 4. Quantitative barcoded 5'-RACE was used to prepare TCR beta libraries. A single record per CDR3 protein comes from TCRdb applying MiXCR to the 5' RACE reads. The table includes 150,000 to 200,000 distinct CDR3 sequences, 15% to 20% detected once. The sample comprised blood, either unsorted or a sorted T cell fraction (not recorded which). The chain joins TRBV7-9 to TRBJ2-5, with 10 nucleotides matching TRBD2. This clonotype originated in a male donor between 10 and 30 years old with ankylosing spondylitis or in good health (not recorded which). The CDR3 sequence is CASSLIPSGSQETQYF. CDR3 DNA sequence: TGTGCCAGCAGCTTAATTCCTAGCGGGAGCCAAGAGACCCAGTACTTC.